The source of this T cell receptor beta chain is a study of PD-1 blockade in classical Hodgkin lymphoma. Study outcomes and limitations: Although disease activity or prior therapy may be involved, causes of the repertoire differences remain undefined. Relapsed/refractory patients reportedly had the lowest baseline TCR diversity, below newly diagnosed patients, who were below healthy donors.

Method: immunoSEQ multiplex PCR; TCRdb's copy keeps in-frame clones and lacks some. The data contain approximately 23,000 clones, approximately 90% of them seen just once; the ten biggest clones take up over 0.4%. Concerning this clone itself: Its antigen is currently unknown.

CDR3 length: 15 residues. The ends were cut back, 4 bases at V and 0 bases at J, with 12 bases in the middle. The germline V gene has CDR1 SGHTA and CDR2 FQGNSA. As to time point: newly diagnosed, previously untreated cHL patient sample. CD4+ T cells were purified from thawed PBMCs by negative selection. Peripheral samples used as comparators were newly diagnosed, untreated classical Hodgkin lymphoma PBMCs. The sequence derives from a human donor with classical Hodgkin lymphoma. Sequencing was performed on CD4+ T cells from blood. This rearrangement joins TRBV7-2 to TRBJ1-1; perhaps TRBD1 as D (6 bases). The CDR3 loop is CASSSKRGVNTEAFF. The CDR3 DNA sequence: TGTGCCAGCAGCTCAAAAAGGGGGGTGAACACTGAAGCTTTCTTT.